The 3 T cell receptor beta chains given below trace back to one sample, sequenced in a study of post-analysis software for immune sequencing data. Presence of unique molecular identifiers characterized the TCR beta cDNA libraries. TCRdb passed the PCR reads through MiXCR, listing each CDR3 protein once. The sample consists of 150,000 to 200,000 distinct CDR3 sequences, approximately 35% of them appearing once. The sample consisted of blood, taken after autologous hematopoietic stem cell transplantation. These receptors were obtained from a girl aged 10 to 17 with multiple sclerosis.

The chain joins TRBV4-1 to TRBJ2-3; 8 bases agree with TRBD1. The CDR3 is made up of 17 amino acids. Germline V gene data show CDR1 as MGHRA and CDR2 as YSYEKL. Unmatched junction bases numbered 7, after V lost 0 bases and J lost 2 bases. The CDR3: CASSQEPGQGYTDTQYF. CDR3 nucleotide sequence: TGCGCCAGCAGCCAAGAGCCCGGACAGGGTTACACAGATACGCAGTATTTT.

This clonotype was detected a few times. The CDR3 reads CASSLVGLAGQISYEQYF. DNA for the CDR3: TGTGCCAGCAGTTTAGTGGGACTAGCGGGACAGATCTCCTACGAGCAGTACTTC. The chain is built from TRBV12-3 or TRBV12-4 and TRBJ2-7; TRBD2 matches at 13 bases. The V segment lost 1 base and the J segment 0 bases; nucleotides outside the gene matches: 6. This CDR3 region has 18 residues.

The chain uses TRBV5-5 and TRBJ1-6; D is possibly TRBD1 (5 bases). Germline lookup yields CDR1 SGHKS and CDR2 YYEKEE (reference sequence). The CDR3 length is 14 residues. The V end lost 4 bases, the J end lost 5 bases, and 10 bases lay between the germline ends. In nucleotides, the CDR3 is TGTGCCAGCAGCCTGGGGCAGGATAATTCACCCCTCCACTTT. Translated, it gives CASSLGQDNSPLHF.